Shown below are 10 T cell receptor beta chains from a single sample sequenced in a study of CD8 T cells in Susac syndrome. The RNA, about 0.5 to 1 ug, was put through reverse transcription using random hexamers. Each CDR3 protein is one row after TCRdb ran MiXCR on the immunoSEQ multiplex PCR reads. The table lists 300,000 to 350,000 distinct CDR3 sequences, 92% of them singletons. Sequenced input: CD4+ T cells from PBMCs. The receptors come from a human donor with multiple sclerosis.

The chain uses TRBV3-1 and TRBJ1-2; D is uncertain. Germline V gene sequence: CDR1 LGHDT, CDR2 YNNKEL (reference sequence). The CDR3 consists of 14 residues. Trimming removed 1 base at V and 5 bases at J, with 11 bases between. CDR3 nucleotides: TGTGCCAGCAGCCAAGGAACAGTAGCATATGGCTACACCTTC. Protein product: CASSQGTVAYGYTF.

The gene calls are TRBV7-2 and TRBJ2-5; no definite D call. Germline assignment: CDR1 SGHTA and CDR2 FQGNSA. Trimming removed 1 base from V and 5 bases from J, with 11 bases in between. The CDR3 length is 14 residues. For the CDR3, the DNA is TGTGCCAGCAGCTTAGGCGCCATTACCGAGACCCAGTACTTC. Translated: CASSLGAITETQYF.

V gene TRBV4-3 combines with J gene TRBJ2-5; tentatively, D is TRBD2 (5 bases). Looked up from germline, CDR1 is LGHNA and CDR2 is YSLEER. The CDR3 sequence is 15 residues long. V lost 3 bases to trimming and J lost 5 bases, with 16 bases between them. The CDR3 DNA sequence: TGCGCCAGCAGCCAGGCCCAACTAGGTGGTGAGACCCAGTACTTC. Amino acid sequence: CASSQAQLGGETQYF.

The rearrangement links TRBV7-8 to TRBJ2-7, with 10 positions matching TRBD2. The germline V gene encodes CDR1 SGHVS and CDR2 FQNEAQ. Trimming at V came to 5 bases and at J to 5 bases, leaving 9 bases not matched to a gene. The CDR3 totals 15 residues. CDR3 amino acids: CASSKKREGADEQYF. The CDR3 DNA sequence: TGTGCCAGCAGCAAAAAGCGGGAGGGGGCCGACGAGCAGTACTTC.

The chain has TRBV2 and TRBJ2-5, with D possibly being TRBD2 (7 bases). V dropped 6 bases and J dropped 4 bases, with 21 bases sitting between them. This CDR3 spans 16 amino acids. Germline V CDR1 and CDR2: SNHLY, FYNNEI. This CDR3 reads CASSVNLGGAGETQYF. The CDR3 DNA follows: TGTGCCAGCAGCGTTAACCTGGGGGGGGCTGGAGAGACCCAGTACTTC.

The genes are TRBV20-1 and TRBJ1-5; 12 bases are shared with TRBD1. Germline CDR1 DFQATT, CDR2 SNEGSKA (reference sequence). The CDR3 contains 15 residues. The V segment lost 5 bases and the J segment 6 bases; nucleotides outside the gene matches: 8. In DNA, the CDR3 is TGCAGTGCTGTCTGGGGACAGGGGGCTTTTCAGCCCCAGCATTTT. Protein: CSAVWGQGAFQPQHF.

The chain uses TRBV11-1 and TRBJ1-1; D is undetermined. The germline V gene has CDR1 SGHAT and CDR2 FQDESV (reference sequence). CDR3 length: 14 residues. V lost 0 bases and J 4 bases, leaving 9 bases between the germline ends. CDR3 sequence (DNA): TGTGCCAGCAGCTTAGCCGGCGGCCGCACTGAAGCTTTCTTT. As protein: CASSLAGGRTEAFF.

The rearrangement uses TRBV28 and TRBJ1-2; D unclear. Trimming stripped 6 bases from V and 1 base from J, with 12 bases between. The CDR3 contains 14 residues. The germline V gene has CDR1 MDHEN and CDR2 SYDVKM. The CDR3 loop is CASRGPWGNYGYTF. The CDR3 DNA is TGTGCCAGCAGAGGCCCCTGGGGTAACTATGGCTACACCTTC.

V and J are TRBV7-2 and TRBJ2-5; possible D gene TRBD2, 6 bases. Germline CDR1 SGHTA, CDR2 FQGNSA. The V gene lost 5 bases and the J gene lost 5 bases, with 12 bases spanning the gap. The CDR3 has 13 amino acids. CDR3 bases: TGTGCCAGCAGCCGGGACTTCTCGGAGACCCAGTACTTC. This encodes CASSRDFSETQYF.

J is TRBJ2-7 and V is TRBV30; 9 bases line up with TRBD2. The CDR3 consists of 14 residues. Germline V gives CDR1 GTSNPN, CDR2 SVGIG (reference sequence). With 0 bases clipped from V and 2 bases from J, the junction kept 2 bases outside the gene matches. CDR3 DNA sequence: TGTGCCTGGAGTGTAGCGGGGGGTACCTACGAGCAGTACTTC. Encoded protein: CAWSVAGGTYEQYF.